Here is one TCR beta chain with its context. Its antigen is unknown. Per-base quality was not reported, and no clone a single base away is much larger than it. TCRbeta CDR3 regions were amplified from genomic DNA by means of the immunoSEQ Assay, a bias-controlled multiplex PCR. The original methods were these. The number of nucleated cells in each sample was estimated by amplification of reference gene primers within the assay. Sequence reads were collapsed and filtered to measure the absolute abundance of every unique TCRbeta CDR3 rearrangement. Productive Simpson clonality was computed per sample as the square root of Simpson's diversity index over productive rearrangements. The clones in this table, taken by TCRdb from immuneACCESS, are in-frame only. Not every clone is retained; where verified, under half of the shortfall comes from an unresolved V gene, and the cause of the rest is unknown. The V and J calls and the clone size are those of that table, but D and trimming were determined from the DNA. The sample table contains approximately 150,000 clones; only one count was recorded for more than 85% of them. In total, the top ten clones hold 15% to 20% of the sample.

This sample is part of a study of blood T cell repertoires in COVID-19 (TCRdb year 2020). As for the study more broadly: Samples from collaborators originated in the United States, Italy and Spain and spanned both the acute and convalescent phases of COVID-19. The repertoires were released in a freely available public database intended as a resource for research on the immune response to SARS-CoV-2. HLA class I and class II types, where available, came from metadata supplied by the sample provider rather than from assay-based typing. The dataset comprised deeply sampled blood TCRbeta repertoires from subjects exposed to, actively infected with, or recovered from COVID-19. Samples came from the ongoing ImmuneRACE study (first 160 participants) plus 1,254 subjects from 6 global collaborators. The prospective study material was composed of cDNA or gDNA derived from T cells, B-cell-depleted T cells, or PBMCs. The sample metadata nearly always contained a de-identified subject ID, COVID-19 status, age in years and sex. The investigation overall reported the following: The amount of clinical and demographic metadata varied by source and participant and was provided uncurated.

The collaborating institutions used their own protocols to collect whole blood in K2EDTA tubes. Collaborator samples were shipped for TCRbeta analysis as frozen whole blood, isolated PBMCs, or DNA extracted from either sample type. CDR1 and CDR2, per the germline V gene (reference sequence), are LNHDA and SQIVND. V was cut back by 10 bases and J by 0 bases, leaving a gap of 12 bases between them. Reading from cysteine to phenylalanine, the CDR3 counts 13 amino acids. CDR3 DNA only is kept here, 39 bases in frame from base 1. The sequence was obtained from a man in his forties or fifties with active or convalescent COVID-19. Sequencing input: peripheral blood. The chain joins TRBV19 to TRBJ1-2; 6 matching bases give a weak D call of TRBD1. In nucleotides, the sequence is TGTGCCACCACGACAGGAACTAACTATGGCTACACCTTC. This gives the protein CATTTGTNYGYTF. Reference TRBV19 and TRBJ1-2 proteins supply the regions before and after the CDR3; the full variable domain is: DGGITQSPKYLFRKEGQNVTLSCEQNLNHDAMYWYRQDPGQGLRLIYYSQIVNDFQKGDIAEGYSVSREKKESFPLTVTSAQKNPTAFYLCATTTGTNYGYTFGSGTRLTVV.